Below, one TCR beta chain is given with its context. Its antigen is unidentified. The CDR3 is 17 amino acids. This specimen belongs to a study of graft-versus-host responses after intestinal transplantation. Looking at the study overall: Grafts were multivisceral, liver-intestinal, or isolated intestinal. All recipients got anti-thymocyte globulin induction, then tacrolimus and steroids for approximately 3 years. General study findings and limits: Graft-donor T cell macrochimerism coincided with high graft-versus-host to host-versus-graft clonal ratios in allografts.

Only in-frame clones appear in the TCRdb table, and some are missing; sequencing was by immunoSEQ multiplex PCR. Of tens of thousands of clones listed, roughly 90% are singletons. Material: unstimulated CD8+ T cells sorted from spleen or lymph node cells, obtained before transplant. This receptor was identified in a human donor who was the organ donor for an intestinal transplant. The chain combines TRBV21-1 with TRBJ2-7; the D call of TRBD1 is as the table states it, not checked on the DNA. TRBV21-1 is classified as a pseudogene. The CDR3 loop reads CASSKARGQGSRDEQYF. The CDR3 nucleotides read TGTGCCAGCAGCAAAGCCCGTGGACAGGGGAGTAGGGACGAGCAGTACTTC.